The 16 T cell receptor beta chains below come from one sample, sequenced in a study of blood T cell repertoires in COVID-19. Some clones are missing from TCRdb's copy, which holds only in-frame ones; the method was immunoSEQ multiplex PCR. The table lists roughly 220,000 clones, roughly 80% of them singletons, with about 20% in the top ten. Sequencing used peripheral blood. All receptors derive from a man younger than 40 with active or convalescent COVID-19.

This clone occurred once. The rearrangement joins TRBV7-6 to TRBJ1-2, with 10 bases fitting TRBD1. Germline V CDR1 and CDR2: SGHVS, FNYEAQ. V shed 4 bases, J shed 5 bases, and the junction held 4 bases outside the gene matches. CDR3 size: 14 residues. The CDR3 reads CASSSPGQGYGYTF. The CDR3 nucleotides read TGTGCCAGCAGCTCCCCGGGACAGGGGTATGGCTACACCTTC.

In DNA form, the CDR3 reads TGTGCCAGCAGCCCCCAAGGACTAGCCATCCACGAGCAGTACTTC. The encoded protein is CASSPQGLAIHEQYF. The V call is TRBV3-1 (or the pseudogene TRBV3-2), the J call TRBJ2-7; 8 bases are a match to TRBD2. V lost 4 bases to trimming and J lost 5 bases; unmatched junction nucleotides: 10. The CDR3 has 15 residues. Germline-derived CDR1 and CDR2 are LGHDT and YNNKEL (reference sequence).

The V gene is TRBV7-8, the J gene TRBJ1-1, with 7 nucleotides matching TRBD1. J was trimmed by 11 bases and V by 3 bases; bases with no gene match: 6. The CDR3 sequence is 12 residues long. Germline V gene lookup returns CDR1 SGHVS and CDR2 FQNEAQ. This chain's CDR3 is CASSFPTGDAFF. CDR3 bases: TGTGCCAGCAGCTTTCCCACAGGGGATGCTTTCTTT.

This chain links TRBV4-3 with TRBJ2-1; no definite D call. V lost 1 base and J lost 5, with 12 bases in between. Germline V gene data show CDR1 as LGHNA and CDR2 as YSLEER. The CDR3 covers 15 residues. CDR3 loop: CASSQGPLGNNEQFF. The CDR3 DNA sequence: TGCGCCAGCAGCCAAGGCCCCCTAGGTAACAATGAGCAGTTCTTC.

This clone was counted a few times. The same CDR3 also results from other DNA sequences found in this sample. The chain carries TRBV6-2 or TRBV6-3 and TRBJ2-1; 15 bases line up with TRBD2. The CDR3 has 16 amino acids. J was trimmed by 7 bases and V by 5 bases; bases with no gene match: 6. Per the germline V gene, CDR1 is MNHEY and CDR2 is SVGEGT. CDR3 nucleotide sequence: TGTGCCAGCAGTCCCCCCGGACTAGCGGGGGGGAATGAGCAGTTCTTC. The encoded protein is CASSPPGLAGGNEQFF.

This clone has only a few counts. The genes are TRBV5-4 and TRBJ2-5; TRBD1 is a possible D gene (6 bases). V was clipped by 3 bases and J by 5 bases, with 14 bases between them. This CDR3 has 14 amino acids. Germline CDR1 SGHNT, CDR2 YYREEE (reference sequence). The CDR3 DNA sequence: TGTGCCAGCAGCTGGGGACAACAGGTCGAGACCCAGTACTTC. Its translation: CASSWGQQVETQYF.

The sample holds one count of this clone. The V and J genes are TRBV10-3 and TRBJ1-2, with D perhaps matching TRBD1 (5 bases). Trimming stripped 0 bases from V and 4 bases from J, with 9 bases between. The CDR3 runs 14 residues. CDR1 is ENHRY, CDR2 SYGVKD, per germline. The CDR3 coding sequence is TGTGCCATCAGTGAGTCCGACAGACTCTATGGCTACACCTTC. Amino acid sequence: CAISESDRLYGYTF.

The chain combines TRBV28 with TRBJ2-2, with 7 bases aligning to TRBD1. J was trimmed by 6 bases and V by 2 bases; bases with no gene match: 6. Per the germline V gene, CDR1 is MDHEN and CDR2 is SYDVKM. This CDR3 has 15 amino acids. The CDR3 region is CASSLKTGIPGELFF. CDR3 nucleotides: TGTGCCAGCAGTTTAAAGACAGGGATTCCCGGGGAGCTGTTTTTT.

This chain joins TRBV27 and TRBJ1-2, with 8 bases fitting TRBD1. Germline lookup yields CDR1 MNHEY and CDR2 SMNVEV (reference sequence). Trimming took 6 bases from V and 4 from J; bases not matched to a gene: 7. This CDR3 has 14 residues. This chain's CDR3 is CASRGDRGGYGYTF. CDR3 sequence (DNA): TGTGCCAGCAGGGGTGACAGGGGCGGCTATGGCTACACCTTC.

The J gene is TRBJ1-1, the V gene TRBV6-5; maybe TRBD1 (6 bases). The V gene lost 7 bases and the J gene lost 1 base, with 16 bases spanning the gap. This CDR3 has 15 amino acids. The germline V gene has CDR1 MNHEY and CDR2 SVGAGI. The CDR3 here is CASTINRASNTEAFF. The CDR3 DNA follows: TGTGCCAGCACGATTAACAGGGCCTCGAACACTGAAGCTTTCTTT.

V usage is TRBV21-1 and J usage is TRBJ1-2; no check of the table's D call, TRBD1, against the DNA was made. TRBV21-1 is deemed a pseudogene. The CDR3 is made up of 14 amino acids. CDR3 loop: CASSNGCANYGYTF. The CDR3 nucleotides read TGTGCCAGCAGCAATGGCTGTGCTAACTATGGCTACACCTTC.

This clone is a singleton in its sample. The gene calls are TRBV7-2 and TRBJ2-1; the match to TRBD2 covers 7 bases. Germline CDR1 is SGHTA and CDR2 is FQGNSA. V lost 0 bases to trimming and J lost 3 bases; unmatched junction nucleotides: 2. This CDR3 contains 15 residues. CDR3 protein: CASSLAGGVYNEQFF. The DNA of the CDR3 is TGTGCCAGCAGCTTAGCGGGAGGGGTCTACAATGAGCAGTTCTTC.

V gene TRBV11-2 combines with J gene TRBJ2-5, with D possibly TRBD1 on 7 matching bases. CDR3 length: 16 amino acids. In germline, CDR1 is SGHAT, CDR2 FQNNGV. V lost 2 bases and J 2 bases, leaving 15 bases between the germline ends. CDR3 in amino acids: CASSLYAGGKQETQYF. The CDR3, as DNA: TGTGCCAGCAGCTTATACGCAGGGGGGAAACAAGAGACCCAGTACTTC.

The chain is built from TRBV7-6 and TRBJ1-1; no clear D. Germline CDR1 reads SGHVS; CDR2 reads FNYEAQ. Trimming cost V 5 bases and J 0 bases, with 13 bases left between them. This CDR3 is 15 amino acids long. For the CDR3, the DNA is TGTGCCAGCAGCCCTCCCCCGGTCATGAACACTGAAGCTTTCTTT. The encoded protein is CASSPPPVMNTEAFF.

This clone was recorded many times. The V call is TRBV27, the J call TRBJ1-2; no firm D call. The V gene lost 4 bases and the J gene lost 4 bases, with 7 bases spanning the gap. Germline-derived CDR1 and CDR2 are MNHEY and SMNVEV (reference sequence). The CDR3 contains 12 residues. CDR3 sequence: CASSSYGYGYTF. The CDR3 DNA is TGTGCCAGCAGTTCCTACGGCTATGGCTACACCTTC.

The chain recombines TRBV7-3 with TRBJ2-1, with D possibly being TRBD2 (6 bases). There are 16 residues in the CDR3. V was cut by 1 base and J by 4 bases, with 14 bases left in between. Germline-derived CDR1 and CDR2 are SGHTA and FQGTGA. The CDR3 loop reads CASSLKPGVGYNEQFF. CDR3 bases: TGTGCCAGCAGCTTAAAGCCGGGAGTGGGTTACAATGAGCAGTTCTTC.